This TCR beta chain was obtained from a study of blood T cell repertoires in COVID-19. What the recovered Cohort 3 donors had was two negative PCRs, clearance, or symptom resolution. The V segment lost 1 base and the J segment 12 bases; nucleotides outside the gene matches: 10. CDR1 and CDR2 from the germline V gene are SGHTA and FQGNSA. The CDR3 has 16 residues. The repertoire was sequenced with immunoSEQ multiplex PCR; TCRdb's copy has only in-frame clones and lacks some. The sample lists around 330,000 clones, roughly 86% occurring once. V usage is TRBV7-2 and J usage is TRBJ2-1, with 12 bases lining up with TRBD2. This TCR came from a woman between 18 and 29 years old who had recovered from COVID-19. Sequencing was carried out using PBMCs or T cells enriched from blood (not recorded which). CDR3 bases: TGTGCCAGCAGCTTAGTGGCTAGCGGGGGGGGGACCGGGCAGTTCTTC. It codes for CASSLVASGGGTGQFF.